This T cell receptor (beta chain) was retrieved from a study of response to subunit inactivated influenza vaccine. This clonotype was observed a few times. TCRdb reprocessed the RT-PCR reads via MiXCR and lists one record per CDR3 protein. The table includes roughly 700,000 distinct CDR3 sequences, approximately 15% detected once. CDR1 DFQATT and CDR2 SNEGSKA come from the germline V gene (reference sequence). This CDR3 contains 17 residues. After removal of 4 bases from V and 0 bases from J, the junction contained 8 bases not matched to a gene. The sample in question was PBMCs from blood, obtained 14 to 15 days before vaccination. The TCR sequence derives from a man aged 45 to 65 who received an inactivated influenza vaccine. The genes are TRBV20-1 and TRBJ1-5, with 11 nucleotides matching TRBD1. The DNA of the CDR3 is TGCAGTGCTAACCGGGACAGGGGGTCATATAGCAATCAGCCCCAGCATTTT. Its protein is CSANRDRGSYSNQPQHF.